This TCR beta chain came from a study of radiotherapy plus CTLA-4 blockade in lung cancer. Germline values: CDR1 SEHNR, CDR2 FQNEAQ (reference sequence). V lost 7 bases and J lost 3, with 19 bases in between. There are 15 residues in the CDR3. To note about this clone: Its target is unknown.

Generated by immunoSEQ multiplex PCR, the TCRdb table keeps only in-frame clones and is missing some. Here the sample spans tens of thousands of clones, 70% to 80% being singletons. General study points: An expansion of tumor-derived TCR clones occurred in blood after radiotherapy plus ipilimumab.

The sequence was obtained from a human donor with non-small cell lung cancer whose response to radiotherapy plus ipilimumab could not be evaluated. Some clones in this sample may be carry-over from other donors' samples. The chain recombines TRBV7-9 with TRBJ2-7; a possible D gene is TRBD2 (6 bases). Sequenced here: peripheral blood, sampled from a patient treated with radiotherapy plus ipilimumab. The CDR3, as DNA: TGTGCCAGCACCCGTGTCAGGAGGGGATACTACGAGCAGTACTTC. Protein sequence: CASTRVRRGYYEQYF.